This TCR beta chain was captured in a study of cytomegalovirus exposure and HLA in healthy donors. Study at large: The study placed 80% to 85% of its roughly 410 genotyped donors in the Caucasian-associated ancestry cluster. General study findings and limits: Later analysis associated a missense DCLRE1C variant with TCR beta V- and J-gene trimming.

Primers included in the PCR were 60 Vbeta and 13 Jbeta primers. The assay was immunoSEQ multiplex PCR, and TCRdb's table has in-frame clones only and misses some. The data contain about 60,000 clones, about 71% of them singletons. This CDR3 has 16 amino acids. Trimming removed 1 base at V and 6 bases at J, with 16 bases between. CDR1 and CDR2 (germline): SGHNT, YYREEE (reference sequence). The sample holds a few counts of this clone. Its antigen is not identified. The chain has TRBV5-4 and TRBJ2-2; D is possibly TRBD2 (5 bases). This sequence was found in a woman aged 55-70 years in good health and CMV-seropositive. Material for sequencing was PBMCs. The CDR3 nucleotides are TGTGCCAGCAGCTTGCCGGCGGGCCGGCAGGCCGGGGAGCTGTTTTTT. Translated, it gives CASSLPAGRQAGELFF.